This TCR beta chain was identified during a study of memory CD4+ T cells and cytomegalovirus serostatus. The germline V gene encodes CDR1 LNHDA and CDR2 SQIVND (reference sequence). Trimming removed 1 base from V and 4 bases from J, with 13 bases in between. The CDR3 is 15 residues long. Single viable CD3+CD4+CD8-CD45RO+ cells were sorted as the memory CD4+ T cells. Only in-frame clones appear in the TCRdb table, and some are missing; sequencing was by immunoSEQ multiplex PCR. This sample yields some 35,000 clones, of which 79% are seen a single time; approximately 5.7% belongs to the top ten. The receptor was isolated from an adult in good health and CMV-seropositive. The material sequenced was memory CD4+ T cells from blood. This rearrangement joins TRBV19 to TRBJ1-2, with D uncertain. The CDR3 coding sequence is TGTGCCAGTAGTATAGCCTCTGGGCAGAGCTATGGCTACACCTTC. This codes for CASSIASGQSYGYTF.